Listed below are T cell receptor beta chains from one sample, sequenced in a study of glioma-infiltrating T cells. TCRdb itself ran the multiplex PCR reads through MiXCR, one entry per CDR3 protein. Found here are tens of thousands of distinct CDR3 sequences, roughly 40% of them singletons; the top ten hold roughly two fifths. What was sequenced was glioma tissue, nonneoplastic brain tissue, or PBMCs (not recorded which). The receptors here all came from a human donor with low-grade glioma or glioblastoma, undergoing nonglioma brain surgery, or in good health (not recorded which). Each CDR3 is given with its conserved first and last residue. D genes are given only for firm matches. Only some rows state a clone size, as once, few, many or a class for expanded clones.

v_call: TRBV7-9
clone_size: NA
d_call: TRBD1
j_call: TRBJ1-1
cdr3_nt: TGTGCCAGAAGCTTATCAGGGGGCCGAGACACTGAAGCCTTCTTT
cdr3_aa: CARSLSGGRDTEAFF

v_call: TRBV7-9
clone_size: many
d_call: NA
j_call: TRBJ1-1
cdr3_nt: TGTGCCAGTCGACAGGACATGATGAACACTGAAGCTTTCTTT
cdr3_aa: CASRQDMMNTEAFF

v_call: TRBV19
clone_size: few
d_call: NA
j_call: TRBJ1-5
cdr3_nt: TGTGCCAGTAGGGAAGGGACCCCGGGTCAGCCCCAGCATTTT
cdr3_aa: CASREGTPGQPQHF

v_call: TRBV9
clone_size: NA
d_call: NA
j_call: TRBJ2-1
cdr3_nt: TGTGCCAGCAGCGTGGGGGTGTGGAGCTCCTACAATGAGCAGTTCTTC
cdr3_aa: CASSVGVWSSYNEQFF

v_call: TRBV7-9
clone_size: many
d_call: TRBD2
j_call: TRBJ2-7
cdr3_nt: TGTGCCAGCACCTTGGGGGAGGGGCTTGGCGAGCAGTACTTC
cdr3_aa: CASTLGEGLGEQYF

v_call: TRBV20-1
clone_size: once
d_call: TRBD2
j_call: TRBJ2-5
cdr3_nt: TGCAGTGCCAGGTTTAGCGGGGGCGCAGATACGCAGTACTTC
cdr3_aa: CSARFSGGADTQYF

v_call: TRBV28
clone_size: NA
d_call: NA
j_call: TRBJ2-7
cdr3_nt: TGTGCCAGCAGTCAGGACTATTATACGGATACGCAGTACTTC
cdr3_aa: CASSQDYYTDTQYF

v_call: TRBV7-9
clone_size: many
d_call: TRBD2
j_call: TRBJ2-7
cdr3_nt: TGTGCCAGCAGCCGGGGACTAGCGGGCTCCTACGAGCAGTACTTC
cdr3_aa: CASSRGLAGSYEQYF

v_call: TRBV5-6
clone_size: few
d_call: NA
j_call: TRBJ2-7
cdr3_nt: TGTGCCAGCAGCTTGGTGGGGGGCAGTCTCTACGAGCAGTACTTC
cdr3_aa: CASSLVGGSLYEQYF

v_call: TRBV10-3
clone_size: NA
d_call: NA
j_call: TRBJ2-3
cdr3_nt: TGTGCCATCAGTGAGCCCCTGGACAGACCCTACGTGCAGTATTTT
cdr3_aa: CAISEPLDRPYVQYF

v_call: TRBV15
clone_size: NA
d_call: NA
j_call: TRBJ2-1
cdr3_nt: TGTGCCAACAGCAGAGTAGGGCGCGAGCAGTTCTTC
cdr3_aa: CANSRVGREQFF

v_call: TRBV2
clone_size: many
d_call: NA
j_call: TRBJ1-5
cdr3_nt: TGTGCCAGCAGTGAAAGGGGCAGGGGCACCCAGCCCCAGCATTTT
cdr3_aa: CASSERGRGTQPQHF

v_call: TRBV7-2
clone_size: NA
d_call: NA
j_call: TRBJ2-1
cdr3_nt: TGTGCAAGCAGCACTGGGAGCATGGGGGGTCGGAATGAGCAGTTCTTC
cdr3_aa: CASSTGSMGGRNEQFF

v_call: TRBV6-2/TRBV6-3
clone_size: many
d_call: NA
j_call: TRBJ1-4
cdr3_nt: TGTGCCAGCAGTTACTCTGCTAATGAAAAACTGTTTTTT
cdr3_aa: CASSYSANEKLFF

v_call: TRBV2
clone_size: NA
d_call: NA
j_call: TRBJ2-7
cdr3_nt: TGTGCCAGCTCAGGAATCCCCTACGAGCGGTACTTC
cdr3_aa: CASSGIPYERYF

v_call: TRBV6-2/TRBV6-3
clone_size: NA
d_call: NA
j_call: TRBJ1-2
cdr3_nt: TGTGCCAGCATTTACTCCTCGGACAGAATTTTGGAGAACTATGGCTACACCTTC
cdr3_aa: CASIYSSDRILENYGYTF

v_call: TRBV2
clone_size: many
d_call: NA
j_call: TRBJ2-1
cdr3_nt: TGTGCCAGCAGGGAAGGTGAATCCTACAATGAGCAGTTCTTC
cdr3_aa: CASREGESYNEQFF

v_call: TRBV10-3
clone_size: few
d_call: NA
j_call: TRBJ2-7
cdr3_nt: TGTGCCATCAGCCGGGCCACCATAGGGGACGAGCAGTACTTC
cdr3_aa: CAISRATIGDEQYF

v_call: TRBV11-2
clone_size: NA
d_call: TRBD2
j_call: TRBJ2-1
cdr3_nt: TGTGCCAGCAGCACCTCCGGGACTAGAGGCAATGAGCAGTCCTTC
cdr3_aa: CASSTSGTRGNEQSF

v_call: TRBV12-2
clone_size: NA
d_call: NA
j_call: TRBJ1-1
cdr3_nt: TGTGCAAGTCGCTTGGTTGGAACAGGGAAAACGGGGGAGAACACTGAAGCTTTCTTT
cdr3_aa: CASRLVGTGKTGENTEAFF

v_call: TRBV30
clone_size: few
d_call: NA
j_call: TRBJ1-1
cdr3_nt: TGTGCCTGGTCCTTCCCGAACACTGAAGCTTTCTTT
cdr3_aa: CAWSFPNTEAFF

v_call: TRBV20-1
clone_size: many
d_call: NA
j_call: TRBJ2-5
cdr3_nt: TGCAGTGCTAGTCCAGGGGCCCAACTGCAAGAGACCCAGTACTTC
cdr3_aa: CSASPGAQLQETQYF

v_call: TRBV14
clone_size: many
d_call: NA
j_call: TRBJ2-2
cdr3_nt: TGTGCCAGCAGCCAAGATCGCACCGGGGAGCTGTTTTTT
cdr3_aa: CASSQDRTGELFF

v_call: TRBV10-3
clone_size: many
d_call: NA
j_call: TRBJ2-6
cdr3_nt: TGTGCCATCAGTGAGGCAAGGTTAGGGGCCAACGTCCTGACTTTC
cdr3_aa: CAISEARLGANVLTF

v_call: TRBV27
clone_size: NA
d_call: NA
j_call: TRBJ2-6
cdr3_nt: TGTGCCAGCAGGTTAGGACGGGTTTATTCTGGGGCCAACGTCCTGAATTTC
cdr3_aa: CASRLGRVYSGANVLNF

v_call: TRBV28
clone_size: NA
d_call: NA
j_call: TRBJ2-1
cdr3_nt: TGTGCCAGCAGTCAGGCGCGACAGCCCAATGAGCAGTTCTTC
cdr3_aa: CASSQARQPNEQFF

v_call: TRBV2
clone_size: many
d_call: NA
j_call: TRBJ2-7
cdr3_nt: TGTGCCAGCAGAGAACAGTACGAGCAGTACTTC
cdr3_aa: CASREQYEQYF

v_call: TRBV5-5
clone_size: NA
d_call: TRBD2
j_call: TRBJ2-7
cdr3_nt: TGTGCCGGCAGCTTGGCAACAGCGGGGGTTCCCTACGAGCAGTACTTC
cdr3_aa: CAGSLATAGVPYEQYF

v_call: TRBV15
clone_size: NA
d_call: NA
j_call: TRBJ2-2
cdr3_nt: TGTGCAACTAGCACGGAGAACACCGGGGAGCTGTTTTTT
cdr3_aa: CATSTENTGELFF

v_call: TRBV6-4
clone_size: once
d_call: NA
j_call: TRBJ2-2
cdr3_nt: TGTGCCAGCAGAGTACGGGGGGCCTGGGAGCTGTTTTTT
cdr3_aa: CASRVRGAWELFF

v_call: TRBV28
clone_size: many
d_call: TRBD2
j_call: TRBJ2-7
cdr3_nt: TGTGCCAGCAGTCACAAAGGACTAGCGGTACCCTACGAGCAGTACTTC
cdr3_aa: CASSHKGLAVPYEQYF

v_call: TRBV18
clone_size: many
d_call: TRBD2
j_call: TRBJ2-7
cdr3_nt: TGTGCCAGCTCACCGCGACGGGAGGGCAACGAGCAGTACTTC
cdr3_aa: CASSPRREGNEQYF

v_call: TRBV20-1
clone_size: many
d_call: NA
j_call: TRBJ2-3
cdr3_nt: TGCAGTGCTAGACCACCTGAAGGCACAGATACGCAGTATTTT
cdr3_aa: CSARPPEGTDTQYF

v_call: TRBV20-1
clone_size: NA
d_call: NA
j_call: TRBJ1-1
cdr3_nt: TGCAGTTCTAGAGATGTCCAGGCGGGATACTACACTGAAGCTTTCTTT
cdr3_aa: CSSRDVQAGYYTEAFF

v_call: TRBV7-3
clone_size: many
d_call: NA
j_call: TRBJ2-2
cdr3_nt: TGTGCCAGCAGCTTAAGCGGCGGAGCGAACACCGGGGAGCTGTTTTTT
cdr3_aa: CASSLSGGANTGELFF

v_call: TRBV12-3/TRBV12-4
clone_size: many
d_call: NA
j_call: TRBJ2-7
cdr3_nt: TGTGCCAGCAGTTTACAGGGCACCACCTACGAGCAGTACTTC
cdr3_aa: CASSLQGTTYEQYF

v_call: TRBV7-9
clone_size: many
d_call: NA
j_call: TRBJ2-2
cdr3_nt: TGTGCCAGCAGCTTAGCCCACGGGGAGCTGTTTTTT
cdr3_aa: CASSLAHGELFF

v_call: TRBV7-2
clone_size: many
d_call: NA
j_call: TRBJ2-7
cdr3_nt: TGTGCCAGCAGCCCCGGGAGAACCTACGAGCAGTACTTC
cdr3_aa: CASSPGRTYEQYF

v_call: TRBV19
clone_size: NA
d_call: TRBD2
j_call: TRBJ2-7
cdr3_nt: TGTGCCAGTAGGTCTACAAGCGGGAGTAGGGGTCTCAAGCAGTACTTC
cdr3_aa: CASRSTSGSRGLKQYF

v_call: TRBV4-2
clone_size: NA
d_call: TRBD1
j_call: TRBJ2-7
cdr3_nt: TGTGCCAGCAGCCTCGGGACAGGGACGTACGAGCAGTACTTC
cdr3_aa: CASSLGTGTYEQYF

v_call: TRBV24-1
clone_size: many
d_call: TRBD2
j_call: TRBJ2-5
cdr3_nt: TGTGCCACCAGTGACGCCCCTCTAGCGGGGGCGGGGGAGACCCAGTACTTC
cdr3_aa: CATSDAPLAGAGETQYF

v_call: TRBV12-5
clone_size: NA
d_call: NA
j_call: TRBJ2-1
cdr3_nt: TGTGCTAGTGGTAACCCAATCCGACGGGATGAGCAGTTCTTC
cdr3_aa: CASGNPIRRDEQFF

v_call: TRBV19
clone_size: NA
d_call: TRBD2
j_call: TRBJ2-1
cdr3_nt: TGTGTTAGTAGTCTTGGGACTAGCGGGACTTTTGAGCAGTTCTTC
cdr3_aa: CVSSLGTSGTFEQFF

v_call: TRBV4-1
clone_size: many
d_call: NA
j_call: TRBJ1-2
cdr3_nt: TGCGCCAGCAGCCAAGTCTCGGGGGACTATGGCTACACCTTC
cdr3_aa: CASSQVSGDYGYTF

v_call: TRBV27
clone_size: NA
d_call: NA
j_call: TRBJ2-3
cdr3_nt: TGTGCCAGCAGTTTAAGGGCCGGGGCTAGAGTGACAGATACGCAGTATTTT
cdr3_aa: CASSLRAGARVTDTQYF

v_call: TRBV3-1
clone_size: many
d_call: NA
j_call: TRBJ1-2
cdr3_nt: TGTGCCAGCAGCCAAGAAACTACATCTGGCTACACCTTC
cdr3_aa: CASSQETTSGYTF

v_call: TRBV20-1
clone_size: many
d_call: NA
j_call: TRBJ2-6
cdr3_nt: TGCAGTGCTAGAACACTTCCTGGGGCCAACGTCCTGACTTTC
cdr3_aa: CSARTLPGANVLTF

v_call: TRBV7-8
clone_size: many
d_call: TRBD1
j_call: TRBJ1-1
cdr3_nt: TGTGCCAGCAGGGGGGACAGATCGAACACTGAAGCTTTCTTT
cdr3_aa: CASRGDRSNTEAFF

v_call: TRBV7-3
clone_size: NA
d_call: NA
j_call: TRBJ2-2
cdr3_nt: TGTGCCAGCAGCCCACCGGGCACCGGGGAGCCGTTTTTT
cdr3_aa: CASSPPGTGEPFF

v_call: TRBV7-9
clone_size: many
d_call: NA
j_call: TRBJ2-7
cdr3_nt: TGTGCCAGCAGCCGGAGACAGACCCCCTACGAGCAGTACTTC
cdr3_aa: CASSRRQTPYEQYF

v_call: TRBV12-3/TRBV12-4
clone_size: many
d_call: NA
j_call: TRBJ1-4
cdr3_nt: TGTGCCAGCAGTTTCCTTGGAGGGGGTGAAAAACTGTTTTTT
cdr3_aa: CASSFLGGGEKLFF

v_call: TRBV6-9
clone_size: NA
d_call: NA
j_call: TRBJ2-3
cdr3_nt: TGTGCCAGCAGTTACGCCAAAAGAGATACGAGGTATTTT
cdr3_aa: CASSYAKRDTRYF

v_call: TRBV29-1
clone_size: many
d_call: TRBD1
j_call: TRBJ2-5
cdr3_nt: TGCAGCGTTGAAGAACTTGCCGGGACAGGGGGATTTTTCCTCCAAGAGACCCAGTACTTC
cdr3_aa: CSVEELAGTGGFFLQETQYF